The 19 T cell receptor beta chains below all came from one sample that was sequenced in a study of T cell responses to AZD1222 COVID-19 vaccine. Some clones are missing from TCRdb's copy, which holds only in-frame ones; the method was immunoSEQ multiplex PCR. This sample has some 120,000 clones, with about 89% found just once. Sequencing was performed on peripheral blood, taken on day 0 of AZD1222 vaccination. These receptors were collected from an adult in good health.

V usage is TRBV25-1 and J usage is TRBJ2-7; 8 nucleotides match TRBD2. This CDR3 region has 12 residues. V shed 7 bases and J 2 bases; nucleotides not matched to a gene: 1. The germline gives CDR1 MGHDK, CDR2 SYGVNS. The CDR3: CASTGLAYEQYF. Written as DNA, the CDR3 is TGTGCCAGCACGGGACTAGCCTACGAGCAGTACTTC.

The rearrangement joins TRBV12-3 or TRBV12-4 to TRBJ1-4; possible D gene TRBD1, 5 bases. The V end lost 6 bases, the J end lost 8 bases, and 10 bases lay between the germline ends. This CDR3 contains 12 residues. This chain's CDR3 is CASSPEGEKLFF. The DNA of the CDR3 is TGTGCCAGCAGCCCGGAGGGGGAAAAACTGTTTTTT.

The J gene is TRBJ2-1, the V gene TRBV9; 8 nucleotides agree with TRBD2. The CDR3 sequence is 15 residues long. The V gene end was trimmed by 2 bases and the J gene end by 1 base; junction bases not matched to a gene: 2. The germline gives CDR1 SGDLS, CDR2 YYNGEE. The CDR3 here is CASSVERGSYNEQFF. CDR3 in DNA: TGTGCCAGCAGCGTCGAGCGGGGGTCCTACAATGAGCAGTTCTTC.

This clone was recorded once. This chain connects TRBV6-5 to TRBJ2-7, with D possibly matching TRBD1 (7 bases). This CDR3 has 16 residues. V lost 2 bases, J lost 3 bases, and 17 bases lay in between. Germline V gives CDR1 MNHEY, CDR2 SVGAGI. The CDR3 DNA reads as TGTGCCAGCAGTTACCGGAGGGGCCAGGGGGGCTACGAGCAGTACTTC. This sequence encodes CASSYRRGQGGYEQYF.

The chain combines TRBV7-2 with TRBJ1-1; D is undetermined. The germline V gene encodes CDR1 SGHTA and CDR2 FQGNSA. This CDR3 has 14 amino acids. Trimming took off 2 bases at V and 1 base at J, with 8 bases between the two ends. The chain's CDR3 is CASSLSAGNTEAFF. The CDR3 region has the DNA TGTGCCAGCAGCTTATCAGCCGGGAACACTGAAGCTTTCTTT. Looking up the rest from reference TRBV7-2 and TRBJ1-1 gives the full variable domain: GAGVSQSPSNKVTEKGKDVELRCDPISGHTALYWYRQSLGQGLEFLIYFQGNSAPDKSGLPSDRFSAERTGGSVSTLTIQRTQQEDSAVYLCASSLSAGNTEAFFGQGTRLTVV.

This clone was seen a handful of times. The chain is built from TRBV25-1 and TRBJ2-3, with 7 bases that match TRBD2. This CDR3 contains 14 residues. V lost 4 bases, J lost 4 bases, and 5 bases stayed unmatched. Germline V gene sequence: CDR1 MGHDK, CDR2 SYGVNS. The CDR3 here is CASSGGSDADTQYF. The CDR3 DNA follows: TGTGCCAGCAGTGGCGGGAGTGATGCAGATACGCAGTATTTT.

The J gene is TRBJ2-1, the V gene TRBV11-3, with 8 nucleotides matching TRBD2. V shed 1 base and J 6 bases; nucleotides not matched to a gene: 5. The CDR3 length is 15 residues. Germline V gene lookup returns CDR1 SGHNT and CDR2 YENEEA. The CDR3 protein is CASSLGGLGFNEQFF. The CDR3 DNA follows: TGTGCCAGCAGCTTAGGGGGACTAGGTTTCAATGAGCAGTTCTTC.

The chain has TRBV7-3 and TRBJ2-7; 8 nucleotides align to TRBD2. V gave up 0 bases and J gave up 4 bases; unmatched junction bases: 5. In germline, CDR1 is SGHTA, CDR2 FQGTGA. This CDR3 has 15 residues. The CDR3, as DNA: TGTGCCAGCAGCTTAACCCACTCGGGAGGGTACGAGCAGTACTTC. Protein sequence: CASSLTHSGGYEQYF.

This chain uses TRBV3-1 (or the pseudogene TRBV3-2) with TRBJ2-7; TRBD1 matches 7 bases. V lost 0 bases, J lost 0 bases, and 8 bases stayed unmatched. The CDR3 is made up of 17 amino acids. Germline V CDR1 and CDR2: LGHDT, YNNKEL (reference sequence). The CDR3 nucleotides are TGTGCCAGCAGCCAAGACCGACAGGGTTTCCGCTCCTACGAGCAGTACTTC. Translation gives CASSQDRQGFRSYEQYF.

This clone was counted between two and nine times. This sequence joins TRBV19 and TRBJ1-2, with no clear D. This CDR3 is built from 14 residues. The germline V gene encodes CDR1 LNHDA and CDR2 SQIVND (reference sequence). The V end lost 9 bases, the J end lost 0 bases, and 14 bases lay between the germline ends. The CDR3 region is CASITVGSNYGYTF. CDR3 nucleotides: TGTGCCAGCATTACAGTGGGATCTAACTATGGCTACACCTTC. The variable domain in full, with the rest retrieved from reference TRBV19 and TRBJ1-2, is DGGITQSPKYLFRKEGQNVTLSCEQNLNHDAMYWYRQDPGQGLRLIYYSQIVNDFQKGDIAEGYSVSREKKESFPLTVTSAQKNPTAFYLCASITVGSNYGYTFGSGTRLTVV.

The genes are TRBV7-3 and TRBJ2-3; no clear D gene. The V end was cut by 1 base, the J end by 6 bases, with 5 bases between. In germline, CDR1 is SGHTA, CDR2 FQGTGA. This CDR3 contains 12 residues. The CDR3 region has the DNA TGTGCCAGCAGCTTAATTGGGGATACGCAGTATTTT. Translation: CASSLIGDTQYF.

This chain joins TRBV4-3 and TRBJ2-5; the D gene is possibly TRBD1 (6 bases). The CDR3 is made up of 16 amino acids. CDR1 LGHNA and CDR2 YSLEER come from the germline V gene. With 3 bases removed from V and 1 base from J, the gap between germline ends came to 15 bases. The CDR3 loop reads CASSQEGTKPQETQYF. In DNA form, the CDR3 reads TGCGCCAGCAGCCAGGAAGGGACAAAGCCCCAAGAGACCCAGTACTTC.

This rearrangement joins TRBV19 to TRBJ1-2; 8 bases line up with TRBD1. CDR1 and CDR2 from the germline V gene are LNHDA and SQIVND (reference sequence). The V segment lost 5 bases and the J segment 1 base; nucleotides outside the gene matches: 6. The CDR3 is 15 amino acids. CDR3 residues: CASSVGQAFNYGYTF. The CDR3 DNA is TGTGCCAGTAGTGTGGGACAGGCCTTTAACTATGGCTACACCTTC.

V usage is TRBV3-1 (or the pseudogene TRBV3-2) and J usage is TRBJ1-3, with D perhaps matching TRBD1 (5 bases). V lost 7 bases and J 0 bases, leaving 10 bases between the germline ends. This CDR3 has 14 residues. Germline V gene data show CDR1 as LGHDT and CDR2 as YNNKEL (reference sequence). This CDR3 reads CASTSGSSGNTIYF. The CDR3, as DNA: TGTGCCAGCACCTCAGGGAGCTCTGGAAACACCATATATTTT.

The genes are TRBV19 and TRBJ2-2, with D perhaps TRBD1 (6 bases). Germline lookup yields CDR1 LNHDA and CDR2 SQIVND (reference sequence). The CDR3 is made up of 15 amino acids. V lost 3 bases and J 4 bases, leaving 12 bases between the germline ends. The CDR3 region has the DNA TGTGCCAGTAGTATCGGACAGTTAACCACCGGGGAGCTGTTTTTT. It specifies CASSIGQLTTGELFF.

The CDR3 loop is CASSILSGTGVTEAFF. CDR3 nucleotide sequence: TGTGCCAGTAGTATTTTATCCGGGACAGGGGTTACTGAAGCTTTCTTT. The genes are TRBV19 and TRBJ1-1, with 10 bases identical to TRBD1. The CDR3 contains 16 residues. Germline loops: CDR1 LNHDA, CDR2 SQIVND (reference sequence). The trim removed 3 bases at V and 5 bases at J, leaving 9 bases unmatched.

The rearrangement links TRBV7-2 to TRBJ1-5; D uncertain. From germline, CDR1 is SGHTA and CDR2 FQGNSA. The CDR3 length is 13 residues. The V end was cut by 5 bases, the J end by 4 bases, with 9 bases between. CDR3 nucleotides: TGTGCCAGCAGCGGGGTGCGGAATCAGCCCCAGCATTTT. It translates to CASSGVRNQPQHF.

The chain carries TRBV13 and TRBJ2-7, with 9 positions matching TRBD1. Per the germline V gene, CDR1 is PRHDT and CDR2 is FYEKMQ (reference sequence). The V gene end was trimmed by 5 bases and the J gene end by 6 bases; junction bases not matched to a gene: 2. The CDR3 extends over 12 amino acids. CDR3 protein: CASSRTGVEQYF. CDR3 nucleotides: TGTGCCAGCAGCCGGACAGGGGTCGAGCAGTACTTC.

The table lists this clone with a count of one. This chain links TRBV14 with TRBJ1-3; possible D gene TRBD1, 5 bases. Trimming took 0 bases from V and 3 from J, leaving 12 bases between them. The CDR3 is 16 residues long. Germline V gene data show CDR1 as SGHDN and CDR2 as FVKESK. CDR3 sequence: CASSQDLGAYGNTIYF. DNA for the CDR3: TGTGCCAGCAGCCAAGATCTAGGGGCTTATGGAAACACCATATATTTT.